These T cell receptor beta chains were read from a single sample in a study of control samples from healthy donors and cancer patients. The data were produced by immunoSEQ multiplex PCR, yet TCRdb's version contains in-frame clones alone and is incomplete. The sample lists about 160,000 clones, roughly 89% seen once, with approximately 12% in the top ten. Sequenced material: blood. These receptors came from a man in his thirties or forties in good health. Both conserved end residues are part of each CDR3. A D gene is named only where the DNA matches it firmly. Where a row states a size, it is once, few, many or the class of an expanded clone; other rows omit it.

>TRBJ1-2|.|TRBV29-1|.
TGCAGCGTTTGGGGGGGGCTTGGCTACACCTTC
CSVWGGLGYTF
>TRBJ1-2|once|TRBV3-1/TRBV3-2|.
TGTGCCAGCAGACCTCAGGGGAACTATGGCTACACCTTC
CASRPQGNYGYTF
>TRBJ2-7|.|TRBV6-5|TRBD1
TGTGCCAGCAGTTTCCGGGACAGGTCTTCCTACGAGCAGTACTTC
CASSFRDRSSYEQYF
>TRBJ2-2|.|TRBV11-2|.
TGTGCCAGCAGCTTAGAACATTCCACCGGGGAGCTGTTTTTT
CASSLEHSTGELFF
>TRBJ2-1|.|TRBV5-1|.
TGCGCCAGCAGCTTGGGGGGAGATGGGTTCTACAATGAGCAGTTCTTC
CASSLGGDGFYNEQFF
>TRBJ2-7|once|TRBV5-6|TRBD2
TGTGCCAGCAGCTTTAGCGGGGGTTACGAGCAGTACTTC
CASSFSGGYEQYF
>TRBJ2-3|.|TRBV13|.
TGTGCCAGCAGCGTAACCCAGGTGGGGCGTCGTGTAGATACGCAGTATTTT
CASSVTQVGRRVDTQYF
>TRBJ2-2|.|TRBV11-3|.
TGTGCCAGCAGCGAGGGACAGAACACCGGGGAGCTGTTTTTT
CASSEGQNTGELFF
>TRBJ1-1|.|TRBV5-6|.
TGTGCCAGCAGCTATCAGGGATATTACACTGAAGCTTTCTTT
CASSYQGYYTEAFF
>TRBJ2-7|.|TRBV29-1|.
TGCAGCGTTGCGGGATTTGACGAGCAGTACTTC
CSVAGFDEQYF
>TRBJ1-5|.|TRBV5-1|TRBD1
TGCGCCAGCAGCTTAATTCCGGGACAGAAACAGCCCCAGCATTTT
CASSLIPGQKQPQHF
>TRBJ2-2|.|TRBV5-6|.
TGTGCCAGCAGCCGGGTCCTACAGAACACCGGGGAGCTGTTTTTT
CASSRVLQNTGELFF
>TRBJ2-2|.|TRBV10-3|.
TGTGCCATCATGGGGGAGACCGGGGAGCTGTTTTTT
CAIMGETGELFF
>TRBJ2-1|.|TRBV7-2|TRBD2
TGTGCCAGCAGCTTAGGCGGGGGTGGCTACAATGAGCAGTTCTTC
CASSLGGGGYNEQFF
>TRBJ1-5|once|TRBV19|.
TGTGCCAGTAGTATCATGCCTATCGAGGGGCAGCCCCAGCATTTT
CASSIMPIEGQPQHF
>TRBJ2-5|.|TRBV7-2|.
TGTGCCAGCAGCTTAGCAAGAGAGACCCAGTACTTC
CASSLARETQYF
>TRBJ2-1|.|TRBV19|.
TGTGCCAGTAGTATGGGAAGCTCCTACAATGAGCAGTTCTTC
CASSMGSSYNEQFF
>TRBJ2-5|once|TRBV25-1|.
TGTGCCAGCAGTGATCCGGGGGAGATTGGGGAGACCCAGTACTTC
CASSDPGEIGETQYF
>TRBJ1-1|.|TRBV18|TRBD1
TGTGCCAGCTCGCTGACAGGGGGCTTGGAGGCTTTCTTT
CASSLTGGLEAFF
>TRBJ2-5|.|TRBV19|.
TGTGCCAGTAGTATAGATAACCGGGACCAGTACTTC
CASSIDNRDQYF
>TRBJ2-7|.|TRBV7-9|TRBD1
TGTGCCAGCAGCTTAGGACAGGGGGGGTACGAGCAGTACTTC
CASSLGQGGYEQYF
>TRBJ2-2|once|TRBV6-1|TRBD1
TGTGCCAGCAGTGAAAGTGGGGGACAGGGGAGGGCCGGGGAGCTGTTTTTT
CASSESGGQGRAGELFF
>TRBJ1-1|.|TRBV4-3|.
TGCGCCAGCAGCCAAGAGGTAGGGAACACTGAAGCTTTCTTT
CASSQEVGNTEAFF
>TRBJ2-3|.|TRBV24-1|TRBD2
TGTGCCACCAGTGATGTGGGGGGGAACTCAGATACGCAGTATTTT
CATSDVGGNSDTQYF
>TRBJ1-3|.|TRBV19|.
TGTGCCAGTAGCAGGCAGGTCTCTGGAAACACCATATATTTT
CASSRQVSGNTIYF
>TRBJ1-2|.|TRBV9|.
TGTGCCAGCAGCGCAGTGCCGAGCGACTATGGCTACACCTTC
CASSAVPSDYGYTF